One and the same sample provided the 5 T cell receptor beta chains below, sequenced in a study of blood T cell repertoires in COVID-19. Sequencing used immunoSEQ multiplex PCR; TCRdb keeps in-frame clones, though not all of them. The sample includes 130,000 to 150,000 clones, roughly four fifths of them seen just once. Input material: peripheral blood. The receptors stem from a human donor in a cohort sampled during active COVID-19.

This clone was counted at least ten times. V usage is TRBV4-3 and J usage is TRBJ2-7, with D tentatively TRBD1 (5 bases). Germline-derived CDR1 and CDR2 are LGHNA and YSLEER. This CDR3 contains 15 residues. V was clipped by 1 base and J by 3 bases, with 13 bases between them. The CDR3 sequence is CASSQGSDMYYEQYF. CDR3 DNA sequence: TGCGCCAGCAGCCAAGGCTCGGACATGTACTACGAGCAGTACTTC.

The chain carries TRBV11-3 and TRBJ1-2, with TRBD1 identical over 9 bases. CDR3 length equals 18 residues. CDR1 is SGHNT, CDR2 YENEEA, per germline. V lost 4 bases to trimming and J lost 0 bases; unmatched junction nucleotides: 12. The CDR3 spells CASSSARDRDYSNYGYTF. CDR3 bases: TGTGCCAGCAGCTCGGCCCGGGACAGGGATTATTCTAACTATGGCTACACCTTC.

The genes are TRBV6-2 or TRBV6-3 and TRBJ2-3; D is unclear. This CDR3 region has 16 residues. Germline V CDR1 and CDR2: MNHEY, SVGEGT. V dropped 4 bases and J dropped 6 bases, with 20 bases sitting between them. CDR3 sequence (DNA): TGTGCCAGCAGTTCCCTAGTCGCCACCCAGAGGGATACGCAGTATTTT. This translates into CASSSLVATQRDTQYF.

A single count supports this clone. The V and J genes are TRBV29-1 and TRBJ2-3, with D possibly being TRBD1 (6 bases). Germline loops: CDR1 SQVTM, CDR2 ANQGSEA. V shed 4 bases and J shed 1 base, with 9 bases lying between them. The CDR3 is 13 amino acids. For the CDR3, the DNA is TGCAGCGTTGCTCACAGGGGCACAGATACGCAGTATTTT. This codes for CSVAHRGTDTQYF.

The rearrangement uses TRBV6-2 or TRBV6-3 and TRBJ2-2; D might be TRBD1 (6 bases). The CDR3 spans 17 residues. The V gene's germline CDR1 is MNHEY and CDR2 SVGEGT. Trimming stripped 2 bases from V and 0 bases from J, with 13 bases between. This CDR3 reads CASSYGGLTTNTGELFF. The CDR3, as DNA: TGTGCCAGCAGTTACGGGGGCCTAACTACGAACACCGGGGAGCTGTTTTTT.